This T cell receptor beta chain was sequenced for a study of human T cells and chemical hapten exposure. On the study more broadly: Patch tests applied 0.01% DPC to the upper back, read at 6 days.

This clonotype was counted only a few times. MiXCR, run by TCRdb on the RACE reads, gives a single entry per CDR3 protein. The table records some 200,000 distinct CDR3 sequences, nearly 30% of them present only once. Indicated time point: pre-sensitization, week 0. Treatment reported: therapeutic diphenylcyclopropenone sensitization with weekly scalp DPC. Sample: whole blood, taken in connection with sensitization to the hapten diphenylcyclopropenone (DPC). This clonotype originated in a woman in her twenties or thirties with alopecia areata. Some clones in this sample may be carry-over from other donors' samples.

The DNA for the CDR3 is TGTGCCAGCAGTTTGGCTGCCTCCGGGGGGGATACGCAGTATTTT. This codes for CASSLAASGGDTQYF. This sequence joins TRBV12-3 or TRBV12-4 and TRBJ2-3; 7 bases map to TRBD2. This CDR3 spans 15 amino acids. V gave up 3 bases and J gave up 6 bases; unmatched junction bases: 9.